This TCR beta chain was sequenced during a study of early T cells in non-severe SARS-CoV-2 infection. TCRdb passed the 5' RACE reads through MiXCR, listing each CDR3 protein once. The sample lists some 60,000 distinct CDR3 sequences, roughly 8.4% seen once, with under 3.5% in the top ten. Germline-derived CDR1 and CDR2 are SNHLY and FYNNEI. The V gene lost 4 bases and the J gene lost 0 bases, with 12 bases spanning the gap. The CDR3 covers 15 residues. This clonotype was detected many times. Specimen: whole blood. The origin of this receptor is an adult who was a healthcare worker with PCR-confirmed SARS-CoV-2 infection or an uninfected control (not recorded which). The chain carries TRBV2 and TRBJ1-1; a weak D match, TRBD1 (5 bases). CDR3: CASSGGRAMNTEAFF. CDR3 nucleotides: TGTGCCAGCAGTGGGGGACGCGCCATGAACACTGAAGCTTTCTTT. Based on the CDR3 plus reference TRBV2 and TRBJ1-1, the full variable domain is EPEVTQTPSHQVTQMGQEVILRCVPISNHLYFYWYRQILGQKVEFLVSFYNNEISEKSEIFDDQFSVERPDGSNFTLKIRSTKLEDSAMYFCASSGGRAMNTEAFFGQGTRLTVV.